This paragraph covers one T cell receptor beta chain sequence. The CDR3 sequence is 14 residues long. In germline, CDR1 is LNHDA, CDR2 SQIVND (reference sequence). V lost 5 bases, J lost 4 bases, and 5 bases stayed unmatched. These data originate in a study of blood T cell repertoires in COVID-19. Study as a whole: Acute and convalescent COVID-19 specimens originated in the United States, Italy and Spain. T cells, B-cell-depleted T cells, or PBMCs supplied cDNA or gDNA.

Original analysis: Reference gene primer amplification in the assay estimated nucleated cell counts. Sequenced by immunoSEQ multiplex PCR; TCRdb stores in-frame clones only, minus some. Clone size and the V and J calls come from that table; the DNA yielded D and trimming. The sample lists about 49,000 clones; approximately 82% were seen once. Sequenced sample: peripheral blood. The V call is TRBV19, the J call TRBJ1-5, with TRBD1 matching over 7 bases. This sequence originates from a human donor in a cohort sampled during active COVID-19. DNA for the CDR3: TGTGCCAGTAGTCCCGGGACAGCAAATCAGCCCCAGCATTTT. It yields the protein CASSPGTANQPQHF.